This TCR beta chain was profiled in a study of blood T cells in healthy people across ages. About the study: Capture via template switching afforded approximately one barcoded beta molecule per two T cells.

The CDR3 totals 17 residues. V shed 2 bases and J 2 bases; nucleotides not matched to a gene: 6. The germline V gene encodes CDR1 MGHRA and CDR2 YSYEKL. A J-beta primer mix and a sample-barcoded 5' primer were used in a second PCR of about 7 to 12 cycles. Each of the cDNA molecules was tagged by a template-switch adaptor with 12 random nucleotides. Each CDR3 protein gets one entry after TCRdb re-called the 5' RACE reads with MiXCR. The sample lists over 1.5 million distinct CDR3 sequences, around 48% occurring once. This clonotype originated in a woman between 40 and 55 years old in good health. The chain recombines TRBV4-1 with TRBJ2-6, with 7 bases identical to TRBD1. Sequencing was performed on blood. The CDR3 nucleotides are TGCGCCAGCAGCCAAATAGGGACAGAGCCTGGGGCCAACGTCCTGACTTTC. It translates to CASSQIGTEPGANVLTF.